A single sample gave rise to the 6 T cell receptor beta chains below, sequenced in a study of beta chain features in type 1 diabetes (dated by TCRdb to 2016 to 2019). These TCRs are of unknown antigen specificity. The library was prepared using the immunoSEQ multiplex PCR assay. The entire isolated RNA was reverse transcribed using the High Capacity cDNA Reverse Transcription Kit, and thus expressed TCRB transcripts were sequenced. Imported from immuneACCESS, the table was reduced by TCRdb to in-frame sequences with V and J called. These copies leave out some clones; in studies compared against another copy, an unresolved V gene accounts for under half, and the cause of the remainder is not known. The table for this sample lists a few hundred thousand clones; approximately 20% of them were counted only once. Together, the top ten hold approximately 0.029% of the sample. Overall study outcomes, separate from this receptor: Type 1 diabetes patients showed a moderate but significant shortening of TCRB CDR3 length in all four CD4+ subsets.

Sequenced: naive CD4+ T cells from blood. Explained via the paper, the cell subset or site label denotes: true naive CD4+ T cells. Every receptor here comes from a woman aged 40 to 49 with type 1 diabetes.

The chain joins TRBV7-2 to TRBJ2-1; possible D gene TRBD1, 6 bases. Per the germline V gene, CDR1 is SGHTA and CDR2 is FQGNSA. Trimming pared 5 bases from V and 9 bases from J, leaving 17 bases between. This CDR3 is 14 amino acids long. The CDR3 spells CASSLIPRGTEQFF. CDR3 nucleotide sequence: TGTGCCAGCAGCCTGATCCCGAGGGGGACTGAGCAGTTCTTC.

A few counts support this clone. This sequence joins TRBV7-2 and TRBJ2-7; 9 nucleotides line up with TRBD1. CDR1 is SGHTA, CDR2 FQGNSA, per germline. This CDR3 is 14 amino acids long. With 5 bases clipped from V and 7 bases from J, the junction kept 9 bases outside the gene matches. DNA for the CDR3: TGTGCCAGCAGCCCTTCCCGGACAGGGGTAGAGCAGTACTTC. Translated, it gives CASSPSRTGVEQYF.

In this sample, this clone turned up a few times. This CDR3 reads CASSQGFQNQPQHF. The CDR3 nucleotides are TGCGCCAGCAGCCAAGGGTTCCAGAATCAGCCCCAGCATTTT. The V gene is TRBV4-3, the J gene TRBJ1-5; D remains ambiguous. CDR3 length equals 14 residues. Between the trimmed V and J ends, which lost 1 base and 4 bases, there was a span of 8 bases. Germline V CDR1 and CDR2: LGHNA, YSLEER.

This clone was picked up a small number of times. The genes are TRBV7-3 and TRBJ2-1, with 7 bases matching TRBD1. Germline assignment: CDR1 SGHTA and CDR2 FQGTGA. The CDR3 runs 17 residues. J gave up 0 bases and V 5 bases, and 10 bases lay outside the gene matches. The CDR3 is CASSTGTATGSYNEQFF. The CDR3 coding sequence is TGTGCCAGCAGCACCGGGACAGCCACTGGCTCCTACAATGAGCAGTTCTTC.

The chain uses TRBV7-2 and TRBJ2-1; TRBD1 matches 7 bases. Looked up from germline, CDR1 is SGHTA and CDR2 is FQGNSA. Unmatched junction bases numbered 2, after V lost 1 base and J lost 8 bases. CDR3 length: 13 amino acids. CDR3 loop: CASSLDRGDEQFF. DNA of the CDR3: TGTGCCAGCAGCTTAGACAGGGGTGATGAGCAGTTCTTC.

The chain links TRBV4-2 to TRBJ1-5; TRBD1 matches 9 bases. V shed 3 bases and J 5 bases; nucleotides not matched to a gene: 5. Germline CDR1 LGHNA, CDR2 YNFKEQ. This CDR3 is built from 15 residues. The CDR3 sequence is CASSQDDRGDQPQHF. The CDR3 DNA reads TGTGCCAGCAGCCAGGACGACAGGGGGGATCAGCCCCAGCATTTT.